This T cell receptor beta chain emerged from a study of metastatic and nonmetastatic thyroid tumors. Study summary: Repertoire comparison spanned blood and tumor or nodule tissue of malignant and benign thyroid patients.

V was pared by 6 bases and J by 6 bases, with 4 bases of the junction left unmatched. The CDR3 has 13 amino acids. Germline V gene data show CDR1 as MNHNS and CDR2 as SASEGT. TCRdb reprocessed the PCR reads via MiXCR. The sample has 32,000 or so clones; around a fifth are singletons. No treatment had been given to any patient before thyroid surgery. The chain has TRBV6-1 and TRBJ2-2, with 7 bases aligning to TRBD1. This sequence originates from a female donor with papillary thyroid cancer or a benign thyroid nodule (not recorded which). Some clones in this sample may be carry-over from other donors' samples. The sequenced sample consisted of blood. In DNA, the CDR3 is TGTGCCAGCAGGCCACAGGGGTCCGGGGAGCTGTTTTTT. Protein product: CASRPQGSGELFF.